These 22 T cell receptor beta chains were all obtained from the same sample, sequenced in a study of blood T cell repertoires in COVID-19. The method was immunoSEQ multiplex PCR; TCRdb's version includes in-frame clones alone and lacks a portion of them. Among some 270,000 clones, nearly 90% were seen once, and the ten largest hold more than 1.5%. The material sequenced was PBMCs or T cells enriched from blood (not recorded which). These receptors came from a woman in her sixties who had recovered from COVID-19.

This clone has only one observation. The chain couples TRBV7-9 to TRBJ2-7, with D maybe TRBD2 (5 bases). The V end lost 8 bases, the J end lost 1 base, and 21 bases lay between the germline ends. CDR3 length equals 16 residues. Germline V gene lookup returns CDR1 SEHNR and CDR2 FQNEAQ (reference sequence). CDR3 bases: TGTGCCAGCCGTTTCTTTTTGGAGGAGAGTTCCTACGAGCAGTACTTC. Encoded protein: CASRFFLEESSYEQYF.

V usage is TRBV11-2 and J usage is TRBJ2-7; maybe TRBD1 (6 bases). The germline CDR1 and CDR2 sequences are SGHAT and FQNNGV. This CDR3 spans 14 amino acids. V gave up 8 bases and J gave up 4 bases, with 18 bases separating them. Here the CDR3 DNA reads TGTGCCAGCGGTAGATCGGGACAAAAGTACGAGCAGTACTTC. Protein: CASGRSGQKYEQYF.

The chain employs TRBV21-1 and TRBJ2-2; the D segment call TRBD2 is taken from the table without a DNA check. TRBV21-1 is a documented pseudogene. This CDR3 spans 17 amino acids. This chain's CDR3 is CASSKAASGKNTGELFF. The DNA of the CDR3 is TGTGCCAGCAGCAAGGCAGCTAGCGGGAAGAACACCGGGGAGCTGTTTTTT.

V and J are TRBV3-1 (or the pseudogene TRBV3-2) and TRBJ1-1; the D is unclear. V was trimmed by 6 bases and J by 5 bases, leaving 13 bases between them. Germline loops: CDR1 LGHDT, CDR2 YNNKEL (reference sequence). This CDR3 spans 13 amino acids. The chain's CDR3 is CASRLSAGTEAFF. The CDR3 DNA follows: TGTGCCAGCAGACTCTCTGCGGGGACTGAAGCTTTCTTT.

This chain connects TRBV7-3 to TRBJ2-1; the D gene is possibly TRBD2 (5 bases). In germline, CDR1 is SGHTA, CDR2 FQGTGA. V gave up 4 bases and J gave up 7 bases, with 14 bases separating them. The CDR3 is 14 amino acids. CDR3 sequence: CASSSFGLPNEQFF. The DNA for the CDR3 is TGTGCCAGCAGCTCCTTCGGACTGCCGAATGAGCAGTTCTTC.

The V and J genes are TRBV30 and TRBJ2-1; TRBD2 agrees at 9 bases. Germline CDR1 GTSNPN, CDR2 SVGIG (reference sequence). Trimming at V came to 0 bases and at J to 4 bases, leaving 4 bases not matched to a gene. This CDR3 region has 15 residues. CDR3 nucleotides: TGTGCCTGGAGTGTACAAAGCGGGGGGTACAATGAGCAGTTCTTC. This encodes CAWSVQSGGYNEQFF.

V and J are TRBV3-1 (or the pseudogene TRBV3-2) and TRBJ2-5; 9 positions match TRBD2. The CDR3 loop spans 17 amino acids. Germline lookup yields CDR1 LGHDT and CDR2 YNNKEL (reference sequence). V was clipped by 2 bases and J by 5 bases; unmatched bases: 12. Written as DNA, the CDR3 is TGTGCCAGCAGCCAACTCCCGAGTGCGGGAGGGGGCGAGACCCAGTACTTC. It yields the protein CASSQLPSAGGGETQYF.

The chain is built from TRBV28 and TRBJ1-5; D might be TRBD1 (5 bases). Trimming shortened V by 10 bases and J by 7 bases, and 20 bases separated the two germline ends. Per germline, CDR1 MDHEN and CDR2 SYDVKM. CDR3 length: 14 amino acids. DNA of the CDR3: TGTGCCACCTACTCTCCGGGGGGTCAACAGCCCCAGCATTTT. Protein sequence: CATYSPGGQQPQHF.

This rearrangement joins TRBV7-9 to TRBJ2-5; D possibly corresponds to TRBD2 (7 bases). The CDR3 loop spans 15 amino acids. The V end was cut by 0 bases, the J end by 2 bases, with 10 bases between. Germline V gene data show CDR1 as SEHNR and CDR2 as FQNEAQ (reference sequence). CDR3 in DNA: TGTGCCAGCAGCTTAGCGGGGGGGCTGCAAGAGACCCAGTACTTC. It is translated as CASSLAGGLQETQYF.

This clone was observed a handful of times. The V and J genes are TRBV4-1 and TRBJ1-1; D unresolved. CDR1 MGHRA and CDR2 YSYEKL come from the germline V gene. This CDR3 contains 14 residues. V was pared by 10 bases and J by 7 bases, with 22 bases between. This chain's CDR3 is CATALGLYGGEAFF. CDR3 sequence (DNA): TGCGCCACCGCACTCGGACTGTATGGTGGTGAAGCTTTCTTT.

The genes are TRBV18 and TRBJ1-6; 8 bases are a match to TRBD1. The CDR3 is made up of 16 amino acids. The germline V gene has CDR1 KGHSH and CDR2 LQKENI. Trimming cost V 2 bases and J 6 bases; bases outside gene matches: 6. CDR3 coding DNA: TGTGCCAGCTCACCAACTACGGACAGGGCTAATTCACCCCTCCACTTT. Amino acid sequence: CASSPTTDRANSPLHF.

The rearrangement links TRBV28 to TRBJ1-2; D might be TRBD1 (6 bases). V dropped 5 bases and J dropped 4 bases, with 14 bases sitting between them. The CDR3 extends over 14 amino acids. Germline V gene data show CDR1 as MDHEN and CDR2 as SYDVKM. CDR3 nucleotide sequence: TGTGCCAGCAGTCCAGGGGAGTCCCTCTATGGCTACACCTTC. Translating gives CASSPGESLYGYTF.

The rearrangement uses TRBV7-9 and TRBJ1-1; D remains ambiguous. V was clipped by 3 bases and J by 4 bases, with 9 bases between them. Germline V gives CDR1 SEHNR, CDR2 FQNEAQ (reference sequence). The CDR3 runs 13 residues. CDR3 loop: CASSFSGFTEAFF. In DNA form, the CDR3 reads TGTGCCAGCAGCTTCTCGGGGTTCACTGAAGCTTTCTTT.

The chain couples TRBV12-2 to TRBJ1-5. TRBV12-2 represents a pseudogene. The CDR3 sequence is 16 residues long. The CDR3 coding sequence is TGTGCAAGTCGCTTAGGTGATCGTAGCCTTCATCAGCCCCAGCATTTT. Protein sequence: CASRLGDRSLHQPQHF.

The chain employs TRBV7-3 and TRBJ2-1; 8 bases line up with TRBD2. J gave up 5 bases and V 4 bases, and 7 bases lay outside the gene matches. Germline loops: CDR1 SGHTA, CDR2 FQGTGA. The CDR3 is 15 amino acids. CDR3 DNA sequence: TGTGCCAGCAGCTACGTAGCGGGACTCGACAATGAGCAGTTCTTC. Translating gives CASSYVAGLDNEQFF.

The rearrangement links TRBV10-2 to TRBJ1-1; D might be TRBD1 (5 bases). The CDR3 totals 13 residues. Trimming took 1 base from V and 11 from J, leaving 14 bases between them. Germline assignment: CDR1 WSHSY and CDR2 SAAADI. CDR3 sequence (DNA): TGCGCCAGCAGTGAGTACGACAGACTGCCGGCTTTCTTT. This encodes CASSEYDRLPAFF.

The chain joins TRBV24-1 to TRBJ1-1; D may be TRBD1 (5 bases). CDR3 length: 15 residues. Germline CDR1 is KGHDR and CDR2 is SFDVKD. V shed 4 bases and J shed 5 bases, with 16 bases lying between them. CDR3 bases: TGTGCCACCAGTGACTCAAGACGGGGGGGGACTGAAGCTTTCTTT. Amino acids: CATSDSRRGGTEAFF.

The V gene is TRBV7-9, the J gene TRBJ1-2; a possible D gene is TRBD1 (5 bases). Trimming removed 1 base at V and 2 bases at J, with 11 bases between. CDR1 SEHNR and CDR2 FQNEAQ come from the germline V gene (reference sequence). The CDR3 consists of 15 residues. The CDR3 reads CASSLETDRNYGYTF. As DNA, the CDR3 is TGTGCCAGCAGCTTAGAGACAGACCGAAACTATGGCTACACCTTC. Drawing the rest from reference TRBV7-9 and TRBJ1-2, the complete variable domain is DTGVSQNPRHKITKRGQNVTFRCDPISEHNRLYWYRQTLGQGPEFLTYFQNEAQLEKSRLLSDRFSAERPKGSFSTLEIQRTEQGDSAMYLCASSLETDRNYGYTFGSGTRLTVV.

For the CDR3, the DNA is TGTGCCAGCAGCCTCGGACTAGCGTTATCCTACGAGCAGTACTTC. Protein sequence: CASSLGLALSYEQYF. V gene TRBV3-1 (or the pseudogene TRBV3-2) combines with J gene TRBJ2-7; 9 bases match TRBD2. The CDR3 totals 15 residues. Germline lookup yields CDR1 LGHDT and CDR2 YNNKEL (reference sequence). With V trimmed by 4 bases and J by 1 base, 5 bases remained unmatched.

DNA for the CDR3: TGCGCCAGCAGCTTGGATGTAGTCTACGAGCAGTACTTC. It is translated as CASSLDVVYEQYF. The chain couples TRBV5-1 to TRBJ2-7, with D unresolved. The CDR3 covers 13 residues. CDR1 SGHRS and CDR2 YFSETQ come from the germline V gene. The V end lost 0 bases, the J end lost 3 bases, and 7 bases lay between the germline ends.

The chain carries TRBV15 and TRBJ2-5; D is ambiguous. V lost 5 bases to trimming and J lost 5 bases, with 18 bases between them. The CDR3 is made up of 15 amino acids. Germline V gene data show CDR1 as LNHNV and CDR2 as YYDKDF (reference sequence). The CDR3 DNA sequence: TGTGCCACCAGCGCCCTACCAGCCTCGCGGGAGACCCAGTACTTC. Amino acids: CATSALPASRETQYF.

The chain employs TRBV15 and TRBJ1-5; a weak D match, TRBD1 (5 bases). The CDR3 loop spans 14 amino acids. Germline assignment: CDR1 LNHNV and CDR2 YYDKDF (reference sequence). V dropped 0 bases and J dropped 7 bases, with 10 bases sitting between them. The CDR3, as DNA: TGTGCCACCAGCAGAGATGGGGGGGACCAGCCCCAGCATTTT. Protein sequence: CATSRDGGDQPQHF.